Below, 24 T cell receptor beta chains from the same sample are listed, as sequenced in a study of spatial heterogeneity in lung cancer. TCRdb redid the calling of the 5' RACE reads with MiXCR, one entry per CDR3 protein. This table holds tens of thousands of distinct CDR3 sequences, over 4.5% found once. Time point: sample taken at primary tumor resection. No cells were sorted before sequencing. The whole RNA sequenced was extracted from tumor, nontumor lung or frozen PBMC. The sequencing here drew on PBMCs, taken at surgery. These receptors were taken from a male donor with early-stage non-small cell lung cancer.

This clonotype was observed many times. The chain has TRBV12-3 or TRBV12-4 and TRBJ1-1; 9 bases match TRBD1. J gave up 5 bases and V 6 bases, and 7 bases lay outside the gene matches. There are 14 residues in the CDR3. CDR3 in amino acids: CASSYGQGWTEAFF. In DNA, the CDR3 is TGTGCCAGCAGCTACGGACAGGGGTGGACTGAAGCTTTCTTT.

This clonotype was counted ten times or more. The chain couples TRBV4-1 to TRBJ1-2; TRBD1 is a possible D gene (5 bases). CDR1 is MGHRA and CDR2 is YSYEKL in the germline V gene. This CDR3 region has 14 residues. With 4 bases removed from V and 3 bases from J, the gap between germline ends came to 12 bases. Here the CDR3 DNA reads TGCGCCAGCAGCCCCCGGGACGCTGACTATGGCTACACCTTC. Encoded protein: CASSPRDADYGYTF.

This clonotype was recorded many times. The chain carries TRBV20-1 and TRBJ2-1; 12 positions match TRBD2. V dropped 7 bases and J dropped 6; count of bases not matched to a gene: 4. The CDR3 spans 13 residues. The germline CDR1 and CDR2 sequences are DFQATT and SNEGSKA (reference sequence). CDR3 nucleotides: TGCAGTGAGACTAGCGGGAGTCGCAATGAGCAGTTCTTC. Residues: CSETSGSRNEQFF.

The chain joins TRBV4-1 to TRBJ1-5; D might be TRBD1 (5 bases). CDR1 and CDR2 from the germline V gene are MGHRA and YSYEKL. V was shortened by 4 bases and J by 0 bases, with 22 bases between the two germline ends. CDR3 length equals 19 residues. The CDR3, as DNA: TGCGCCAGCAGCCGGAACATCATGCAGGGACTTTATAGCAATCAGCCCCAGCATTTT. It is translated as CASSRNIMQGLYSNQPQHF.

This clonotype was observed at least ten times. V and J are TRBV13 and TRBJ1-1; perhaps TRBD1 as D (6 bases). V gave up 5 bases and J gave up 4 bases, with 17 bases separating them. The CDR3 totals 15 residues. Germline-derived CDR1 and CDR2 are PRHDT and FYEKMQ (reference sequence). As DNA, the CDR3 is TGTGCCAGCAGCAGGGGGTCCGATAGGACCACTGAAGCTTTCTTT. Protein sequence: CASSRGSDRTTEAFF.

The sample holds many counts of this clonotype. The gene calls are TRBV5-1 and TRBJ2-7; the D gene is possibly TRBD1 (7 bases). Germline V lookup: CDR1 SGHRS, CDR2 YFSETQ. Trimming left V 4 bases short and J 2 bases short, with 16 bases between. The CDR3 contains 15 residues. The CDR3 here is CASSPDRWEAYEQYF. The CDR3 nucleotides are TGCGCCAGCAGCCCGGACAGGTGGGAGGCCTACGAGCAGTACTTC.

The sample holds many counts of this clonotype. This chain connects TRBV11-2 to TRBJ2-1, with 7 bases lining up with TRBD2. The germline CDR1 and CDR2 sequences are SGHAT and FQNNGV. Germline trimming cut 1 base from V and 7 bases from J; bases unmatched to any gene: 10. The CDR3 covers 16 residues. CDR3 sequence reads: CASSLVLRGSENEQFF. The CDR3 nucleotides are TGTGCCAGCAGCTTAGTGTTGCGCGGGAGTGAAAATGAGCAGTTCTTC.

This clonotype showed up many times. V is TRBV15 and J is TRBJ2-1; 8 nucleotides align to TRBD2. The CDR3 is 15 residues long. Germline V gene sequence: CDR1 LNHNV, CDR2 YYDKDF (reference sequence). V trimming: 8 bases; J trimming: 0 bases; junction bases outside the gene matches: 6. CDR3 loop: CATQSGSVSYNEQFF. The CDR3 DNA reads TGTGCCACCCAAAGCGGGAGCGTCTCCTACAATGAGCAGTTCTTC.

This clonotype was seen ten or more times. The J gene is TRBJ1-5, the V gene TRBV6-6, with D uncertain. CDR1 MNHNY and CDR2 SVGAGI come from the germline V gene (reference sequence). The germline V and J ends were trimmed by 5 bases and 0 bases, with 8 bases remaining between them. The CDR3 is 14 amino acids. The CDR3 loop is CASSTQNSNQPQHF. In DNA, the CDR3 is TGTGCCAGCAGTACACAGAATAGCAATCAGCCCCAGCATTTT.

This clonotype has a single count. The rearrangement joins TRBV4-3 to TRBJ2-1; D is undetermined. V was pared by 4 bases and J by 10 bases, with 11 bases between. Germline V CDR1 and CDR2: LGHNA, YSLEER. CDR3 length equals 12 residues. The CDR3 protein is CASSLLDGEQFF. The CDR3 bases are TGCGCCAGCAGCCTTTTGGACGGGGAGCAGTTCTTC.

Many counts were recorded for this clonotype. V usage is TRBV5-1 and J usage is TRBJ2-3, with D perhaps TRBD2 (6 bases). The CDR3 length is 15 residues. V shed 3 bases and J shed 7 bases, with 18 bases lying between them. Germline loops: CDR1 SGHRS, CDR2 YFSETQ. The CDR3 nucleotides are TGCGCCAGCAGCTACCAGGAGGGGCCGGGGTATACGCAGTATTTT. It is translated as CASSYQEGPGYTQYF.

This rearrangement joins TRBV7-2 to TRBJ1-5, with D unresolved. The germline V gene has CDR1 SGHTA and CDR2 FQGNSA. CDR3 length equals 12 residues. V dropped 1 base and J dropped 6 bases, with 4 bases sitting between them. This chain's CDR3 is CASSLVRQPQHF. In nucleotides, the CDR3 is TGTGCCAGCAGCTTAGTGCGTCAGCCCCAGCATTTT.

This clonotype was seen at least ten times. V and J are TRBV5-1 and TRBJ2-7, with D unresolved. The CDR3 extends over 14 amino acids. Looked up from germline, CDR1 is SGHRS and CDR2 is YFSETQ. Trimming cost V 4 bases and J 5 bases, with 16 bases left between them. CDR3 region: CASSLTPLKDEQYF. In DNA, the CDR3 is TGCGCCAGCAGCCTGACCCCCCTTAAGGACGAGCAGTACTTC.

This clonotype was counted ten times or more. This chain joins TRBV20-1 and TRBJ2-3, with a possible D match to TRBD2 (6 bases). CDR3 length equals 15 residues. Germline CDR1 is DFQATT and CDR2 is SNEGSKA (reference sequence). Trimming cost V 5 bases and J 4 bases, with 19 bases left between them. Here the CDR3 reads CSAPIPAGRSDTQYF. Written as DNA, the CDR3 is TGCAGTGCTCCCATCCCAGCGGGTCGGTCAGATACGCAGTATTTT.

The sample holds many counts of this clonotype. The chain couples TRBV7-2 to TRBJ2-1; D is perhaps TRBD1 (6 bases). The CDR3 has 15 residues. The V and J ends lost 2 bases and 10 bases respectively, with 18 bases between them. Germline V gene data show CDR1 as SGHTA and CDR2 as FQGNSA. The CDR3 here is CASSLSQGGQGEQFF. DNA for the CDR3: TGTGCCAGCAGCTTATCACAGGGCGGGCAGGGGGAGCAGTTCTTC.

This clonotype was seen only a few times. V and J are TRBV5-1 and TRBJ2-5, with TRBD2 matching over 14 bases. The CDR3 sequence is 17 residues long. From germline, CDR1 is SGHRS and CDR2 YFSETQ. The ends lost 4 bases at V and 6 bases at J; junction bases unmatched: 11. DNA of the CDR3: TGCGCCAGCAGCGCGGGACTAGCGGGAGCGCAAATAAAGACCCAGTACTTC. Its translation: CASSAGLAGAQIKTQYF.

This clonotype has at least ten counts. The chain has TRBV5-1 and TRBJ2-7, with TRBD2 matching over 10 bases. V shed 2 bases, J shed 7 bases, and the junction held 9 bases outside the gene matches. Germline loops: CDR1 SGHRS, CDR2 YFSETQ. This CDR3 region has 15 residues. The CDR3 sequence is CASSFQAGGPREQYF. The CDR3 DNA reads TGCGCCAGCAGCTTCCAAGCGGGAGGGCCGAGGGAGCAGTACTTC.

This clonotype was seen repeatedly, ten times or more. The J gene is TRBJ1-4, the V gene TRBV28, with TRBD1 identical over 7 bases. CDR3 length equals 15 residues. V was clipped by 5 bases and J by 3 bases; unmatched bases: 6. Germline CDR1 is MDHEN and CDR2 is SYDVKM. The DNA of the CDR3 is TGTGCCAGCAGTCTTGACAGGGCGGCTAATGAAAAACTGTTTTTT. Translating it yields CASSLDRAANEKLFF.

This clonotype was recorded many times. The V and J genes are TRBV27 and TRBJ2-2; 7 nucleotides agree with TRBD2. Per the germline V gene, CDR1 is MNHEY and CDR2 is SMNVEV (reference sequence). J was trimmed by 5 bases and V by 2 bases; bases with no gene match: 8. The CDR3 runs to 16 residues. CDR3 nucleotides: TGTGCCAGCAGTTTAGGAAGCGGGGAGGGGACCGGGGAGCTGTTTTTT. Its protein is CASSLGSGEGTGELFF.

Of note for this clonotype: A clone one base away is much larger, so this may be a read error. The rearrangement uses TRBV12-3 or TRBV12-4 and TRBJ2-1; no clear D. CDR3 length: 13 amino acids. The V and J ends lost 1 base and 8 bases respectively, with 9 bases between them. The CDR3 region is CASSLVSGYEQFF. Here the CDR3 DNA reads TGTGCCAGCAGTTTAGTTTCTGGCTATGAGCAGTTCTTC.

The chain couples TRBV11-1 to TRBJ2-3; D not resolved. The CDR3 runs to 15 residues. CDR1 and CDR2 from the germline V gene are SGHAT and FQDESV (reference sequence). The V end was cut by 0 bases, the J end by 0 bases, with 7 bases between. CDR3 in amino acids: CASSLAVPSTDTQYF. The CDR3 DNA is TGTGCCAGCAGCTTAGCGGTGCCTAGCACAGATACGCAGTATTTT.

This clonotype was recorded a few times. V and J are TRBV30 and TRBJ2-5; D unresolved. The CDR3 runs 11 residues. V was clipped by 3 bases and J by 5 bases, with 7 bases between them. Per the germline V gene, CDR1 is GTSNPN and CDR2 is SVGIG (reference sequence). In DNA form, the CDR3 reads TGTGCCTGGAGCATGAGGGAGACCCAGTACTTC. It codes for CAWSMRETQYF.

The chain recombines TRBV5-6 with TRBJ1-2; D ambiguous. V dropped 0 bases and J dropped 4 bases, with 10 bases sitting between them. CDR1 SGHDT and CDR2 YYEEEE come from the germline V gene. CDR3 length equals 14 residues. CDR3 nucleotide sequence: TGTGCCAGCAGCTTGGTGGCAGCTTCCTATGGCTACACCTTC. Translating gives CASSLVAASYGYTF. Looking up the rest from reference TRBV5-6 and TRBJ1-2 gives the full variable domain: DAGVTQSPTHLIKTRGQQVTLRCSPKSGHDTVSWYQQALGQGPQFIFQYYEEEERQRGNFPDRFSGHQFPNYSSELNVNALLLGDSALYLCASSLVAASYGYTFGSGTRLTVV.

The table lists this clonotype with many counts. The rearrangement joins TRBV5-1 to TRBJ2-7; D tentatively fits TRBD1 or TRBD2 (6 bases each). Germline V gives CDR1 SGHRS, CDR2 YFSETQ. The CDR3 runs to 15 residues. V was clipped by 4 bases and J by 5 bases, with 19 bases between them. As DNA, the CDR3 is TGCGCCAGCAGCCCTGGGGGGACACTTTTTAACGAGCAGTACTTC. This gives the protein CASSPGGTLFNEQYF.